Listed below are T cell receptor beta chains from one sample, sequenced in a study of post-analysis software for immune sequencing data. Via MiXCR, TCRdb re-called the PCR reads, giving one row per CDR3 protein. The sample has about 770,000 distinct CDR3 sequences, around 45% seen once. Material for sequencing was blood. These receptors all come from a girl under 18 with multiple sclerosis. CDR3s include the opening cysteine and the closing phenylalanine or tryptophan. A D gene is named only where the DNA matches it firmly. Size tells how often a clone was seen (once, few, many) or the class of an expanded clone, and some rows leave it out.

v_call	d_call	j_call	clone_size	cdr3_aa	cdr3_nt
TRBV10-3	.	TRBJ1-2	.	CAIGGATGQKAYGYTF	TGTGCCATTGGGGGGGCTACAGGGCAAAAGGCCTATGGCTACACCTTC
TRBV3-1	TRBD1	TRBJ1-2	.	CASSPEGARRYGYTF	TGTGCCAGCAGTCCCGAGGGGGCACGTAGATATGGCTACACCTTC
TRBV15	.	TRBJ1-5	.	CATGDQPQHF	TGTGCCACCGGGGATCAGCCCCAGCATTTT
TRBV20-1	.	TRBJ2-7	.	CSTSLGPLPYEQYF	TGCAGTACTAGCCTTGGACCTCTACCCTACGAGCAGTACTTC
TRBV29-1	.	TRBJ2-7	few	CSAEDGGSYEQYF	TGCAGCGCTGAGGATGGGGGCTCCTACGAGCAGTACTTC
TRBV12-3/TRBV12-4	.	TRBJ2-1	few	CASSLGGSNPSHEQFF	TGTGCCAGCAGTTTAGGGGGTAGTAATCCCTCCCATGAGCAGTTCTTC
TRBV29-1	.	TRBJ2-7	few	CSVVGVTAYEQYF	TGCAGCGTTGTCGGAGTGACCGCCTACGAGCAGTACTTC
TRBV10-3	TRBD1	TRBJ1-5	.	CAISERGTGSHNQPQHF	TGTGCCATCAGTGAGAGAGGGACAGGGTCCCACAATCAGCCCCAGCATTTT
TRBV5-1	.	TRBJ2-1	.	CASSLPTGHAYNEQFF	TGCGCCAGCAGCTTGCCCACAGGGCATGCCTACAATGAGCAGTTCTTC
TRBV30	TRBD2	TRBJ2-1	.	CAWSAGREGREQFF	TGTGCCTGGAGTGCCGGGCGGGAGGGCCGTGAGCAGTTCTTC
TRBV20-1	TRBD1	TRBJ1-2	few	CSARDAPGTGDYGYTF	TGCAGTGCTAGAGATGCCCCCGGGACAGGAGACTATGGCTACACCTTC
TRBV13	TRBD1	TRBJ2-7	.	CASSIQGRPYEQYF	TGTGCCAGCAGCATACAGGGGCGCCCCTACGAGCAGTACTTC
TRBV7-3	.	TRBJ1-1	.	CASSLSARTEAFF	TGTGCCAGCAGCTTATCGGCGCGGACTGAAGCTTTCTTT
TRBV28	TRBD2	TRBJ2-1	few	CASSTPSGLAVNEQFF	TGTGCCAGCAGTACCCCCTCTGGACTAGCTGTCAATGAGCAGTTCTTC
TRBV4-1	TRBD2	TRBJ2-3	.	CASSPWGGEADTQYF	TGCGCCAGCAGCCCCTGGGGGGGAGAGGCAGATACGCAGTATTTT
TRBV6-1	TRBD1	TRBJ2-7	.	CASTSDRGAIRDEQYF	TGTGCCAGCACCTCAGACAGGGGGGCCATCCGGGACGAGCAGTACTTC
TRBV25-1	TRBD1	TRBJ2-7	.	CASRDRDPYEQYF	TGTGCCAGCAGGGACAGGGATCCCTACGAGCAGTACTTC
TRBV20-1	.	TRBJ2-1	.	CSAEHRNEQFF	TGCAGTGCAGAGCACCGTAATGAGCAGTTCTTC
TRBV24-1	.	TRBJ2-5	.	CVTSDLQPEGKETQYF	TGTGTCACCAGTGATTTGCAGCCAGAGGGTAAAGAGACCCAGTACTTC
TRBV6-2/TRBV6-3	.	TRBJ2-5	.	CASSYTVTGAETQYF	TGTGCCAGCAGTTACACCGTTACAGGCGCGGAGACCCAGTACTTC
TRBV6-5	.	TRBJ1-4	few	CASSYSPTGGEKLFF	TGTGCCAGCAGTTACAGTCCGACAGGAGGTGAAAAACTGTTTTTT
TRBV7-2	.	TRBJ1-2	few	CASSLVGGAGYGYTF	TGTGCCAGCAGCTTAGTCGGGGGGGCTGGATATGGCTACACCTTC
TRBV9	.	TRBJ1-1	.	CASNPWKGQTTGAFF	TGTGCCAGCAACCCATGGAAAGGACAGACTACGGGGGCTTTCTTT
TRBV7-6	TRBD2	TRBJ2-7	.	CASSLAPASGRNSYEQYF	TGTGCCAGCAGCTTAGCGCCGGCTAGCGGGAGGAACTCCTACGAGCAGTACTTC